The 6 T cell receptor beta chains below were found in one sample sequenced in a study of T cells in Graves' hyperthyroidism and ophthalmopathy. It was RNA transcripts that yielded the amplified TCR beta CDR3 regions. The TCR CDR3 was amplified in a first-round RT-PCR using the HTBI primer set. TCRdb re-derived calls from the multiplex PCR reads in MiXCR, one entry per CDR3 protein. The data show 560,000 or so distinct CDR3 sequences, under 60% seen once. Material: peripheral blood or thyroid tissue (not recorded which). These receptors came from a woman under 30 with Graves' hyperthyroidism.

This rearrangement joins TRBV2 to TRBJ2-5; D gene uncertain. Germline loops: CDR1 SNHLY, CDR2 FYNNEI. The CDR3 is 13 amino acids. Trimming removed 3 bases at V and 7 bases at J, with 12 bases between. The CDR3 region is CASSDRESATQYF. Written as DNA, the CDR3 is TGTGCCAGCAGTGACAGAGAATCGGCGACCCAGTACTTC.

Written as DNA, the CDR3 is TGCAGTGCTAGAGAAATGGGTGAAAAACTGTTTTTT. Its translation: CSAREMGEKLFF. V usage is TRBV20-1 and J usage is TRBJ1-4; D remains unclear. Germline loops: CDR1 DFQATT, CDR2 SNEGSKA (reference sequence). V was cut by 0 bases and J by 7 bases, with 6 bases left in between. The CDR3 contains 12 residues.

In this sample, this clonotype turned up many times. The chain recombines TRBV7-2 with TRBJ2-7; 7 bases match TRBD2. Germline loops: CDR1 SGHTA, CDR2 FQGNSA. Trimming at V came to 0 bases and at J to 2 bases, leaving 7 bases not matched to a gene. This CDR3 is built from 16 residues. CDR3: CASSLAVLAEAYEQYF. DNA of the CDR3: TGTGCCAGCAGCTTAGCGGTCCTAGCGGAAGCCTACGAGCAGTACTTC.

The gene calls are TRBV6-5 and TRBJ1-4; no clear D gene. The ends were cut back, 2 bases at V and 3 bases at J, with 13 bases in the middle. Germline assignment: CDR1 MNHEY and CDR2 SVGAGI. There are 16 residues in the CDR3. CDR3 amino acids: CASSYRNLGSNEKLFF. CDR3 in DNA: TGTGCCAGCAGTTACCGGAACCTCGGGTCTAATGAAAAACTGTTTTTT.

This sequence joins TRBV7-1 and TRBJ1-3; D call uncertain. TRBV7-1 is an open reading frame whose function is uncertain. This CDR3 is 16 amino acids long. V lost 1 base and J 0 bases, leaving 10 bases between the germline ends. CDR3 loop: CASSSGVPDSGNTIYF. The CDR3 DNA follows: TGTGCCAGCAGCTCAGGTGTTCCGGACTCTGGAAACACCATATATTTT.

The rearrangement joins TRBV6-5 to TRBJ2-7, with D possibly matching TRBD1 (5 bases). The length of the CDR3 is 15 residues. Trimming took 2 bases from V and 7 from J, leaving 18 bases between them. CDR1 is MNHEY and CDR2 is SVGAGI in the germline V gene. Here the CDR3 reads CASSYRSTVTREQYF. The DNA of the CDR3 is TGTGCCAGCAGTTACAGATCGACAGTAACCCGGGAGCAGTACTTC.